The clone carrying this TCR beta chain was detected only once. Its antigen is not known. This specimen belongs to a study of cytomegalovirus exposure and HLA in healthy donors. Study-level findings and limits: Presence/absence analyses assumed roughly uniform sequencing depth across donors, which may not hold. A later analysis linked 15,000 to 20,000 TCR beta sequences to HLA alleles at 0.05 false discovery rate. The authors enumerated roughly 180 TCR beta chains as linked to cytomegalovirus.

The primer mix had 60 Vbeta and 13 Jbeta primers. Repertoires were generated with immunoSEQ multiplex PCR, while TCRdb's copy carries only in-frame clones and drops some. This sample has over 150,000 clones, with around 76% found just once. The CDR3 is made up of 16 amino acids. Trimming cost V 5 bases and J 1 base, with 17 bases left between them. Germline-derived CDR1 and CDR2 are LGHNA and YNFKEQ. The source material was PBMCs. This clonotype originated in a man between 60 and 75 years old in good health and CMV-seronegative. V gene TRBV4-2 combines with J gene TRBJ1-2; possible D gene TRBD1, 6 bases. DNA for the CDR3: TGTGCCAGCAGCGCCTGGGGGCAGGGTTTTAACTATGGCTACACCTTC. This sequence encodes CASSAWGQGFNYGYTF.